A selection of T cell receptor beta chains follows, all from one sample in a study of cytomegalovirus exposure and HLA in healthy donors. Method: immunoSEQ multiplex PCR; TCRdb's copy keeps in-frame clones and lacks some. Here the sample table reports about 120,000 clones. The sample comprised PBMCs. The receptors derive from a man between 18 and 35 years old in good health and CMV-seronegative. Each CDR3 is given with its conserved first and last residue. The D gene is left open where the match is weak.

J: TRBJ2-2; length: 16; D: -; V: TRBV6-5; DNA: TGTGCCAGCAGTTACTCAAGCCTAAGGAGCACCGGGGAGCTGTTTTTT; CDR3: CASSYSSLRSTGELFF
J: TRBJ1-2; length: 16; D: TRBD1; V: TRBV9; DNA: TGTGCCAGCAGCGTAGAAGGAGGGGGCTCGATCTATGGCTACACCTTC; CDR3: CASSVEGGGSIYGYTF
J: TRBJ1-1; length: 15; D: -; V: TRBV11-3; DNA: TGTGCCAGCAGCCGCAGGGCAGAGAAAAACACTGAAGCTTTCTTT; CDR3: CASSRRAEKNTEAFF
J: TRBJ2-7; length: 15; D: TRBD2; V: TRBV7-8; DNA: TGTGCCAGCAGCTTGCGACTAGCGGGACTCTACGAGCAGTACTTC; CDR3: CASSLRLAGLYEQYF
J: TRBJ2-1; length: 15; D: TRBD1; V: TRBV11-3; DNA: TGTGCCAGCAGCTTCCGGGACAGGGGATACAATGAGCAGTTCTTC; CDR3: CASSFRDRGYNEQFF
J: TRBJ1-3; length: 15; D: -; V: TRBV7-3; DNA: TGTGCCAGCAGCTTAATGGCAGGGTCTGGAAACACCATATATTTT; CDR3: CASSLMAGSGNTIYF
J: TRBJ2-1; length: 17; D: TRBD2; V: TRBV28; DNA: TGTGCCAGCAGTTCGCCTGGCGGTAGCGGGAGTAGCGATGAGCAGTTCTTC; CDR3: CASSSPGGSGSSDEQFF
J: TRBJ2-7; length: 15; D: TRBD2; V: TRBV28; DNA: TGTGCCAGCAGTCAGACTAGCGGGAGGGCCCACGAGCAGTACTTC; CDR3: CASSQTSGRAHEQYF
J: TRBJ2-7; length: 15; D: TRBD1; V: TRBV7-2; DNA: TGTGCCAGCAGCTTAGGTGGGACAGCTGGCTACGAGCAGTACTTC; CDR3: CASSLGGTAGYEQYF
J: TRBJ2-7; length: 14; D: -; V: TRBV5-6; DNA: TGTGCCAGCAGCTTGGGAGGGAGCTCCTACGAGCAGTACTTC; CDR3: CASSLGGSSYEQYF
J: TRBJ2-5; length: 14; D: TRBD1; V: TRBV28; DNA: TGTGCCAGCATCAAACAGGGGGCACGGGAGACCCAGTACTTC; CDR3: CASIKQGARETQYF
J: TRBJ1-1; length: 11; D: -; V: TRBV19; DNA: TGTGTAACCAACTGGAACACTGAAGCTTTCTTT; CDR3: CVTNWNTEAFF
J: TRBJ1-2; length: 15; D: -; V: TRBV11-2; DNA: TGTGCCAGCAGCCACCAACCCGGGACATTGATTGGCTACACCTTC; CDR3: CASSHQPGTLIGYTF
J: TRBJ1-1; length: 16; D: TRBD1; V: TRBV5-6; DNA: TGTGCCAGCAGCCCCGGGACAGGGTTTTCAGGTACTGAAGCTTTCTTT; CDR3: CASSPGTGFSGTEAFF
J: TRBJ1-2; length: 13; D: TRBD1; V: TRBV5-4; DNA: TGTGCCAGCAGCAAAAAAACAGGGGTAGGCTACACCTTC; CDR3: CASSKKTGVGYTF
J: TRBJ2-3; length: 15; D: TRBD2; V: TRBV25-1; DNA: TGTGCCAGCACTCGGGGGGGGGCCCGCACAGATACGCAGTATTTT; CDR3: CASTRGGARTDTQYF
J: TRBJ1-6; length: 12; D: -; V: TRBV18; DNA: TGTGCCAGCTCACAATCTGGACAACCCCTCCACTTT; CDR3: CASSQSGQPLHF
J: TRBJ2-3; length: 18; D: TRBD2; V: TRBV28; DNA: TGTGCCAGCAGCTCTACTAGCGGGGGGGCCGGAGGCACAGATACGCAGTATTTT; CDR3: CASSSTSGGAGGTDTQYF
J: TRBJ2-7; length: 16; D: TRBD1; V: TRBV19; DNA: TGTGCCAGTAGTAGCCCCGGGACAGGGTCTACCTACGAGCAGTACTTC; CDR3: CASSSPGTGSTYEQYF
J: TRBJ2-7; length: 15; D: TRBD1; V: TRBV7-3; DNA: TGTGCCAGCAGCTTTATACCGGGACAGGGTTACGAGCAGTACTTC; CDR3: CASSFIPGQGYEQYF
J: TRBJ2-7; length: 13; D: -; V: TRBV6-4; DNA: TGTGCCAGCAGTGCACAACAGGGCTACGAGCAGTACTTC; CDR3: CASSAQQGYEQYF
J: TRBJ1-2; length: 15; D: -; V: TRBV11-2; DNA: TGTGCCAGCAGCTCCATGAGAGGGTCCACGCGTGGCTACACCTTC; CDR3: CASSSMRGSTRGYTF
J: TRBJ1-4; length: 16; D: TRBD1; V: TRBV19; DNA: TGTGCCAGTAGGCGAAAAAGGGGACAGACTAATGAAAAACTGTTTTTT; CDR3: CASRRKRGQTNEKLFF
J: TRBJ2-7; length: 14; D: -; V: TRBV7-9; DNA: TGTGCCAGCAGCCCCTTAGCGACCGAATACGAGCAGTACTTC; CDR3: CASSPLATEYEQYF
J: TRBJ2-7; length: 13; D: -; V: TRBV7-9; DNA: TGTGCCAGCAGCATAAGACAGAACTACGAGCAGTACTTC; CDR3: CASSIRQNYEQYF
J: TRBJ1-6; length: 18; D: TRBD1; V: TRBV18; DNA: TGTGCCAGCTCATCGGGACAGGGCCCCAGCTCCTATAATTCACCCCTCCACTTT; CDR3: CASSSGQGPSSYNSPLHF
J: TRBJ1-2; length: 16; D: TRBD1; V: TRBV11-3; DNA: TGTGCCAGCAGCTTGGGGGGCGGACAGGGGGTTGAAGGCTACACCTTC; CDR3: CASSLGGGQGVEGYTF
J: TRBJ1-2; length: 13; D: -; V: TRBV6-5; DNA: TGTGCCAGCAGTTACGACACGAACTATGGCTACACCTTC; CDR3: CASSYDTNYGYTF
J: TRBJ1-1; length: 14; D: -; V: TRBV28; DNA: TGTGCCGGTGGGGATCGAGCTTTAACTCAGGGAGCTTTCTTT; CDR3: CAGGDRALTQGAFF
J: TRBJ2-7; length: 16; D: -; V: TRBV4-3; DNA: TGCGCCAGCAGCCAAGATGGGGCAGGGCACTCCTACGAGCAGTACTTC; CDR3: CASSQDGAGHSYEQYF
J: TRBJ1-1; length: 16; D: TRBD1; V: TRBV9; DNA: TGTGCCAGCAGCGTAGCGGGGGGGACAGTCGGGGCTGAAGCTTTCTTT; CDR3: CASSVAGGTVGAEAFF
J: TRBJ1-6; length: 15; D: TRBD1; V: TRBV5-4; DNA: TGTGCCAGCAGCTCTTCCGGGACAGGGGATTCACCCCTCCACTTT; CDR3: CASSSSGTGDSPLHF
J: TRBJ2-7; length: 14; D: TRBD2; V: TRBV10-3; DNA: TGTGCCTCCGGGACTAGCGGGGGGACCTACGAGCAGTACTTC; CDR3: CASGTSGGTYEQYF
J: TRBJ2-1; length: 12; D: TRBD1; V: TRBV19; DNA: TGTGCCAGTAGTTGGGGACAGGGAGAGCAGTTCTTC; CDR3: CASSWGQGEQFF
J: TRBJ2-3; length: 14; D: TRBD2; V: TRBV19; DNA: TGTGCCAGTAGTATGGGGACTAGCGGAGATACGCAGTATTTT; CDR3: CASSMGTSGDTQYF
J: TRBJ1-5; length: 15; D: TRBD1; V: TRBV15; DNA: TGTGCCACCAGCAGGACCACAGGGGGCAATCAGCCCCAGCATTTT; CDR3: CATSRTTGGNQPQHF
J: TRBJ1-5; length: 13; D: TRBD1; V: TRBV7-2; DNA: TGTGCCAGCAGCGTGAGGGGGCAACAGCCCCAGCATTTT; CDR3: CASSVRGQQPQHF
J: TRBJ2-1; length: 13; D: -; V: TRBV28; DNA: TGTGCCAGCAGTTCGACACTCCTCGATGAGCAGTTCTTC; CDR3: CASSSTLLDEQFF
J: TRBJ2-3; length: 16; D: TRBD2; V: TRBV18; DNA: TGTGCCAGCTCAACATATAGCGGGAGAATCACAGATACGCAGTATTTT; CDR3: CASSTYSGRITDTQYF
J: TRBJ2-7; length: 15; D: -; V: TRBV7-2; DNA: TGTGCCAGCAGCCTGGGAGGAGCGCGGTCCTACGAGCAGTACTTC; CDR3: CASSLGGARSYEQYF
J: TRBJ2-4; length: 13; D: TRBD2; V: TRBV28; DNA: TGTGCCAGCAGTCCGGGGGGGATAGGGGTTCAGTACTTC; CDR3: CASSPGGIGVQYF
J: TRBJ2-5; length: 14; D: TRBD1; V: TRBV7-2; DNA: TGTGCCAGCGGCCCCGGGGACAGGGTCGAGACCCAGTACTTC; CDR3: CASGPGDRVETQYF
J: TRBJ2-5; length: 15; D: TRBD1; V: TRBV6-5; DNA: TGTGCCAGCAGTTACTCGTACAGGGGGGAAGAGACCCAGTACTTC; CDR3: CASSYSYRGEETQYF
J: TRBJ2-3; length: 16; D: -; V: TRBV7-9; DNA: TGTGCCAGCAGCTTATATGGTGCGGGGGCGACAGATACGCAGTATTTT; CDR3: CASSLYGAGATDTQYF
J: TRBJ2-7; length: 15; D: -; V: TRBV6-1; DNA: TGTGCCAGCAGGCTAGACCCCCTTTTGAGCTACGAGCAGTACTTC; CDR3: CASRLDPLLSYEQYF
J: TRBJ2-7; length: 15; D: -; V: TRBV7-9; DNA: TGTGCCAGCAGCCCTCGGGTGCCCGAGGGTTACGAGCAGTACTTC; CDR3: CASSPRVPEGYEQYF
J: TRBJ2-3; length: 15; D: -; V: TRBV19; DNA: TGTGCCAGTAGTATTGGTAGCACCTACACAGATACGCAGTATTTT; CDR3: CASSIGSTYTDTQYF
J: TRBJ1-1; length: 13; D: -; V: TRBV28; DNA: TGTGCCAGCAGTTCAGGGTTTAAAACTGAAGCTTTCTTT; CDR3: CASSSGFKTEAFF
J: TRBJ2-5; length: 12; D: -; V: TRBV10-2; DNA: TGCGCCAGCACCGAATCCGGGGGGACCCAGTACTTC; CDR3: CASTESGGTQYF
J: TRBJ2-7; length: 17; D: -; V: TRBV7-2; DNA: TGTGCCAGCAGCTTAGCTCCAGGACAATTTTCACCCTACGAGCAGTACTTC; CDR3: CASSLAPGQFSPYEQYF
J: TRBJ2-1; length: 12; D: TRBD2; V: TRBV11-1; DNA: TGTGCCAGCAGCTTAAGCGGGAGGGAGCAGTTCTTC; CDR3: CASSLSGREQFF
J: TRBJ2-7; length: 15; D: -; V: TRBV19; DNA: TGTGCCAGTAGTATCAAGATCGCGGGACCCTACGAGCAGTACTTC; CDR3: CASSIKIAGPYEQYF
J: TRBJ2-5; length: 15; D: TRBD2; V: TRBV7-2; DNA: TGTGCCAGCATCCACAGACTAGCGGGGGGCGAGACCCAGTACTTC; CDR3: CASIHRLAGGETQYF
J: TRBJ1-3; length: 16; D: -; V: TRBV5-1; DNA: TGCGCCAGCAGCTTGGGACAGCCTCACTCTGGAAACACCATATATTTT; CDR3: CASSLGQPHSGNTIYF
J: TRBJ1-5; length: 14; D: -; V: TRBV19; DNA: TGTGCCAGTAACGAGGGAGCCGTTAATCAGCCCCAGCATTTT; CDR3: CASNEGAVNQPQHF
J: TRBJ1-1; length: 12; D: -; V: TRBV7-2; DNA: TGTGCCAGCAGCTTCATGAACACTGAAGCTTTCTTT; CDR3: CASSFMNTEAFF
J: TRBJ2-7; length: 12; D: -; V: TRBV28; DNA: TGTGCCAGCACTGACCGGGGCTACGAGCAGTACTTC; CDR3: CASTDRGYEQYF
J: TRBJ2-5; length: 17; D: -; V: TRBV7-3; DNA: TGTGCCAGCAGCTTAAACGTTGCAGGGGCGAGGCAAGAGACCCAGTACTTC; CDR3: CASSLNVAGARQETQYF
J: TRBJ2-1; length: 12; D: -; V: TRBV29-1; DNA: TGCAGCGTTGAAGGACTAGTCAATGAGCAGTTCTTC; CDR3: CSVEGLVNEQFF